The present TCR beta chain was sequenced within a study of T cell clonality in common variable immunodeficiency (dated by TCRdb to 2013 to 2016). CVID samples and control samples contributed equivalent amounts of genomic DNA as sequencing input. For every sample, a 60 bp segment covering the rearranged TCRbeta CDR3 region was amplified and then sequenced. The immunoSEQ assay, a bias-corrected multiplex PCR combined with high-throughput sequencing, was used to amplify TCRbeta. The paper's processing steps were these. Each unique nucleotide sequence was treated as a clone and annotated with V, D and J genes, copy number and frequency. Sequences were labeled productive if in frame, and non-productive if out of frame or containing stop codons. As previously described, clonality was calculated on the basis of Shannon's entropy. The predicted amino acid sequences of productive clones were used to derive the mean CDR3 Kyte-Doolittle hydropathy. Scaled V gene usage was hierarchically clustered using Manhattan distance and complete linkage with the R hclust function. To assess clone sharing by CDR3 amino acid sequence, 12 repertoires per group were resampled over 100 rounds. The repertoires were screened for some 70 published EBV-specific TCRbeta sequences and some 230 published CMV-specific TCRbeta sequences. A couple of CVID samples that yielded fewer than 10,000 sequences were excluded from the analysis, so roughly 42 CVID repertoires were retained. The table was pulled from immuneACCESS by TCRdb, which kept in-frame rearrangements only. Such tables lose some clones; where checked, under half of the loss comes from unresolved V genes, and the rest has no known cause. V, J and clone size are those of that table, while D and trimming were read from the DNA. For this sample, 17,000 or so clones appear and none is a singleton. Jointly, the top ten make up more than 14% of the sample.

Trimming removed 3 bases from V and 4 bases from J, leaving 9 bases between the germline ends. Measured from the cysteine to the phenylalanine, the CDR3 is 13 residues long. Of the CDR3's DNA, 30 bases were read; they are in frame from base 1. From a lookup of the germline V gene, CDR1 and CDR2 are SGHTA and FQGTGA. Standard criteria were used to diagnose CVID, namely serum IgG, IgA and/or IgM reduced below the normal range together with specific antibody deficiency. A total of 45 or so subjects (approximately 15 female and roughly 30 male; age range roughly 8 to 70 years, mean age around 42) were included in the CVID group. Most CVID patients and most healthy controls were of Caucasian heritage. At the time of study participation, every CVID subject had been on replacement immunoglobulin therapy for at least one year. No CVID subject was ill or taking immunomodulatory or immunosuppressive medication when blood was collected. From each donor, roughly 5 to 8 ml of heparinized peripheral whole blood was collected. Genomic DNA from adults with common variable immune deficiency (CVID) and from healthy adult controls was the source for sequencing TCRbeta CDR3 repertoires. To isolate peripheral blood mononuclear cells, diluted blood was subjected to density centrifugation over Hypaque 1077 or Ficoll-Paque. Unsorted mononuclear cells served as the source of genomic DNA, which was extracted either by Qiagen column purification or by a centrifugation-based method.

This clone was counted a few times. The antigen it recognizes is unknown. The CDR3 goes on 3 residues after the read ends, and that part is filled in from the germline J gene. Broader findings and caveats from the paper: The authors noted that sequencing repertoires of T cell subpopulations would be needed to clarify what caused the increased clonality in CVID. Correlations of repertoire features with clinical complications were constrained by heterogeneity among patients within the CVID cohort. CVID subjects shared fewer TCRbeta clones with each other than healthy controls did (p < 0.0001). Although equal DNA input was used, an average of about 81,820 unique sequences per sample was obtained for controls, compared with some 30,000 for CVID samples. Fewer deletions and N-nucleotide insertions were reportedly observed in CVID TCRbeta sequences, and highly modified clones with 13 or more V deletions were reportedly absent from CVID TCRbeta sequences. Increased TCRbeta clonality was found in CVID subjects compared with healthy controls (t-test p = 0.018), with the increase being most characteristic of about a third of subjects.

The rearranged segments are TRBV7-3 and TRBJ1-1, with no confidently assigned D gene. This clonotype was obtained from a human donor with common variable immunodeficiency. Sequencing input: peripheral blood mononuclear cells. The CDR3 DNA, read in part, is TGTGCCAGCAGCTTCGGGGTTGCCACTGAA. It translates as CASSFGVATE. The full CDR3 protein is CASSFGVATEAFF.